This T cell receptor (beta chain) was sequenced in a study of beta chain features in type 1 diabetes (dated by TCRdb to the late 2010s). Broadly, across the study: Mean age, gender distribution, total cell number and subset yield were not different between patients and healthy donors. A total of about 110,000,000 sorted cells were examined across all samples, and a strong correlation was observed between cell number per subset and RNA yield. The study compared TCRB repertoires of sorted circulating CD4+ T cell subsets between recently diagnosed type 1 diabetes patients and matched healthy donors. Regulatory and stem cell-like memory subsets were isolated from only 8 patients and roughly 8 healthy donors, whereas naive and central memory subsets came from all 28 donors. Broader findings and caveats from the paper: Shorter templates might have been favored by PCR, but patient and control samples were amplified and corrected together, so both groups would have been affected equally by any skew. Patients with type 1 diabetes made fewer insertions and deleted more nucleotides at VDJ recombination sites, implying thymic rearrangement abnormalities. Because small numbers of individuals were included in the HLA sub-analyses, any influence of HLA type on TCRB rearrangement was left unresolved. A moderate but significant shortening of TCRB CDR3 length was observed in type 1 diabetes patients in all four CD4+ subsets. Because cDNA was sequenced instead of genomic DNA, activated cells with high expression could be over-represented, although the groups did not differ in activation or CD3 levels. Naive, central memory and regulatory TCRB repertoires appeared to be more alike among patients than among healthy donors.

From each donor, a single peripheral blood sample of approximately 0.11 L on average was drawn into heparinised tubes. A BD FACSAria II was used to sort naive, central memory, regulatory and stem cell-like memory CD4+ T cells with a panel that included CD45RO, CCR7, CD25, CD127, CD95 and CD27. Purity was above 95% for every sorted population. Right away, PBMCs were isolated by Lymphoprep density gradient centrifugation and were stained directly, with no culture step. Samples were stained and sorted in pairs, with one healthy donor and one patient per experiment, so that batch effects were minimized. This clone has just a few counts. Its antigen is not yet known. No base quality information exists; no much larger clone differs at one position. The germline V gene sets CDR1 to SNHLY and CDR2 to FYNNEI. V is cut by 10 bases and J by 3 bases, and the space between the germline ends is 9 bases. The CDR3 sequence holds 11 residues, the cysteine and phenylalanine included. Just the 33-base CDR3 DNA is kept, in frame starting at base 1.

The High Capacity cDNA Reverse Transcription Kit was used to reverse transcribe all of the isolated RNA, meaning that expressed TCRB transcripts were what got sequenced. Naive, central memory and regulatory T cell samples underwent deep immunoSEQ sequencing, averaging around 3.9 million total reads per sample. Sorted cells were lysed in RLT buffer, and RNA was extracted using DNase-treated RNeasy Micro or Mini kits according to cell number. To prevent cross-contamination, every cell subset was processed on its own, while patient and healthy donor samples were processed together. The immunoSEQ multiplex PCR was used to amplify TCRB sequences from cDNA, generating 87-bp fragments that spanned the CDR3 region. Sequencing of the amplicons was performed on the Illumina HiSeq platform. Concerning the study's data processing: PCR bias was computationally corrected using synthetic template baselines, reads within Hamming distance 2 were collapsed, and singletons that could not be merged were discarded. By aligning reads against IMGT, V, D and J genes, CDR3 length, and insertions or deletions at six rearrangement sites were assigned. Clonotype counts were normalized to sorted cell number within each subset before computing true diversity and Gini coefficients with the tcR R package. The overlap coefficient, calculated on TCRB nucleotide sequences, was used to measure repertoire sharing. TCRdb holds this immuneACCESS table with in-frame rearrangements only. Some clones are missing; in checked studies, unresolved V genes explain under half, and the rest has no known cause. The DNA was the basis for D and trimming; V, J and clone size are from that table. The sample data list 150,000 to 190,000 clones, and under 13% of these were observed just once. The ten largest account for more than 0.4% of the sample.

The TCR comes from a man aged 25 to 45 with type 1 diabetes. The sequencing sample was made of central memory CD4+ T cells from blood. The rearranged segments are TRBV2 and TRBJ2-5; a tentative D call is TRBD1 (6 bases match). Read as DNA, the sequence is TGTGCCACCCGGACAGAAGAGACCCAGTACTTC. The resulting protein is CATRTEETQYF.